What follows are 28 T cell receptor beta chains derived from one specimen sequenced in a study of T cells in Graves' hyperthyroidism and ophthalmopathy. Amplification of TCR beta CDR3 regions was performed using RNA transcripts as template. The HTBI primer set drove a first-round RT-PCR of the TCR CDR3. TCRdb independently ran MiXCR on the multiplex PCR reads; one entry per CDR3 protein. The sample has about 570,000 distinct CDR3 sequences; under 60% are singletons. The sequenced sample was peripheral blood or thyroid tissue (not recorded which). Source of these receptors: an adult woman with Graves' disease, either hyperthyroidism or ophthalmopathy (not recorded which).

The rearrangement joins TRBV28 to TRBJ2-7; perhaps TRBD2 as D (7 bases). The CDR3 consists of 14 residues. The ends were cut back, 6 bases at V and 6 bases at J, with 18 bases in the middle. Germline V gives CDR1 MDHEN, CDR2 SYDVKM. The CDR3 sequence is CASSVTGGPFEQYF. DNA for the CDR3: TGTGCCAGCAGCGTGACCGGGGGGCCATTCGAGCAGTACTTC. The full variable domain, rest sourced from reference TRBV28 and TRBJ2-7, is DVKVTQSSRYLVKRTGEKVFLECVQDMDHENMFWYRQDPGLGLRLIYFSYDVKMKEKGDIPEGYSVSREKKERFSLILESASTNQTSMYLCASSVTGGPFEQYFGPGTRLTVT.

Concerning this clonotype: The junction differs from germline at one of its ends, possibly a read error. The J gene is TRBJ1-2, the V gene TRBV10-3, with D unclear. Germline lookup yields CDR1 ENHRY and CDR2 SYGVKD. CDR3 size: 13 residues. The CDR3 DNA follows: TGTGCCGTCAGTGTGACGTCCCTCCAGTCCTACACCTTC. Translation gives CAVSVTSLQSYTF.

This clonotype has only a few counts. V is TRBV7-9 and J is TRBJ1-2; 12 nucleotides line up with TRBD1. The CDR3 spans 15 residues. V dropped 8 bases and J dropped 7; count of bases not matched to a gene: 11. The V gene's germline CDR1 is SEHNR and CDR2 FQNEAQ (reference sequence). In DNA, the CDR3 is TGTGCCAGCTCCCGGCTAGGGGACAGGGGGCTTGGCTACACCTTC. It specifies CASSRLGDRGLGYTF.

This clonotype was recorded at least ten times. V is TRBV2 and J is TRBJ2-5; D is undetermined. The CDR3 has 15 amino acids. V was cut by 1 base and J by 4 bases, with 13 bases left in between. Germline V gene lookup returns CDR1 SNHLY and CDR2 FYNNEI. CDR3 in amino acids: CASSEVRGLRETQYF. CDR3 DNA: TGTGCCAGCAGTGAAGTTCGAGGTTTGAGAGAGACCCAGTACTTC.

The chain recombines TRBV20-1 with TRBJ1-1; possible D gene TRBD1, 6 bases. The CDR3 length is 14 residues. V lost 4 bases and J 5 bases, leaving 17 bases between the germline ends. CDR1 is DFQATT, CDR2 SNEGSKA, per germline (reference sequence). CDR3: CSAMLPGQGTEAFF. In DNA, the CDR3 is TGCAGTGCTATGTTGCCCGGCCAGGGGACTGAAGCTTTCTTT.

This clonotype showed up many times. The CDR3 loop reads CASSSLGNQPQHF. The CDR3 DNA is TGTGCCAGCAGCTCCTTGGGCAATCAGCCCCAGCATTTT. The chain uses TRBV3-1 and TRBJ1-5; unclear D gene. The CDR3 consists of 13 residues. Trimming removed 5 bases from V and 2 bases from J, with 7 bases in between. Per germline, CDR1 LGHDT and CDR2 YNNKEL (reference sequence).

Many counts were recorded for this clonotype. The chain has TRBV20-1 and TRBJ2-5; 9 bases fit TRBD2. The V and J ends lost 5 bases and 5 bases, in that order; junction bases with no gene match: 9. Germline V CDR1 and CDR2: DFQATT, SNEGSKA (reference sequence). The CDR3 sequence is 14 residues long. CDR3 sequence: CSAPPAGGGETQYF. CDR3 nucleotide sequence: TGCAGTGCTCCCCCAGCGGGAGGCGGTGAGACCCAGTACTTC.

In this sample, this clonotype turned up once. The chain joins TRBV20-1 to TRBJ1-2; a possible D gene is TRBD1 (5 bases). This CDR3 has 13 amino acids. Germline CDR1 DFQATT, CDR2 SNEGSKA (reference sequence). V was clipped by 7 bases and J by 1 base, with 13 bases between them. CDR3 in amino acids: CSGQGPVNYGYTF. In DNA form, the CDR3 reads TGCAGTGGCCAGGGACCAGTTAACTATGGCTACACCTTC.

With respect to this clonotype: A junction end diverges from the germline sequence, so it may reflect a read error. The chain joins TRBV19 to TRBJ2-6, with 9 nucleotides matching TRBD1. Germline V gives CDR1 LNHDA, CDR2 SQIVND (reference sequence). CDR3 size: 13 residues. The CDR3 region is CASIMGQGRIEAF. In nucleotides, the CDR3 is TGTGCCAGTATCATGGGACAGGGTAGGATTGAAGCTTTC.

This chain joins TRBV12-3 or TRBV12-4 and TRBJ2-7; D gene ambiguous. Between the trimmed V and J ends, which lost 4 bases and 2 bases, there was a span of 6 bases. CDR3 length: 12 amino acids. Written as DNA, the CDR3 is TGTGCCAGCAGTTCCCGGGCCTACGAGCAGTACTTC. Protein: CASSSRAYEQYF.

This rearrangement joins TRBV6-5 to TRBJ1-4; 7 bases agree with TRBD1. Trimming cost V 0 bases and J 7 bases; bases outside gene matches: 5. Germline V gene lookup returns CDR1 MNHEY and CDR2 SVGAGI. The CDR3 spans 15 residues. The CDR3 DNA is TGTGCCAGCAGTTACTCCCGGGACAGCGGTGAAAAACTGTTTTTT. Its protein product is CASSYSRDSGEKLFF.

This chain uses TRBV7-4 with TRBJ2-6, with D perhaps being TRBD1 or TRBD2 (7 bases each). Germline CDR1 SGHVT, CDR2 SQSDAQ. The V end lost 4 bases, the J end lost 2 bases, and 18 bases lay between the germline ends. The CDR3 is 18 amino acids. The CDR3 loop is CASSSVGGGMAGANVLTF. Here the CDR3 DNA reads TGTGCCAGCAGCTCTGTGGGAGGGGGCATGGCTGGGGCCAACGTCCTGACTTTC.

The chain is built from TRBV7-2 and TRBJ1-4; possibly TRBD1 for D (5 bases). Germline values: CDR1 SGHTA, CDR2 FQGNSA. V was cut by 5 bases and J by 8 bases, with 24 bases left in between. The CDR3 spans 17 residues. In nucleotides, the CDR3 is TGTGCCAGCAGCCAGGCGGGACTAGGCGGAGGAGACGAAAAACTGTTTTTT. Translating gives CASSQAGLGGGDEKLFF.

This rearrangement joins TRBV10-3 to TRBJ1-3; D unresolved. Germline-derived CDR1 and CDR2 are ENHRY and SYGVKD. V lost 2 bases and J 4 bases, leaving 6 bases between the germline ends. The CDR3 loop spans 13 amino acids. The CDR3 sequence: CAISEEGGNTIYF. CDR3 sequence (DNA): TGTGCCATCAGTGAGGAGGGCGGAAACACCATATATTTT.

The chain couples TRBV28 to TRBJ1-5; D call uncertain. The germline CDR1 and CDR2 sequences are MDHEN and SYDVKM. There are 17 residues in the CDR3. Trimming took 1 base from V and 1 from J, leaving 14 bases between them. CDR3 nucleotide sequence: TGTGCCAGCAGTTTATTGCTTAAGCGCGGGAGCAATCAGCCCCAGCATTTT. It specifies CASSLLLKRGSNQPQHF.

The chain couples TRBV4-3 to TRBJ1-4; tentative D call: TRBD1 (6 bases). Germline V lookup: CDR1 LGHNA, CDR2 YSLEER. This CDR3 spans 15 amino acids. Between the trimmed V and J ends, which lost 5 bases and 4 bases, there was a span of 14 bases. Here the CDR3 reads CASSSPGASNEKLFF. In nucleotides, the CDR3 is TGCGCCAGCAGCAGCCCGGGGGCAAGTAATGAAAAACTGTTTTTT.

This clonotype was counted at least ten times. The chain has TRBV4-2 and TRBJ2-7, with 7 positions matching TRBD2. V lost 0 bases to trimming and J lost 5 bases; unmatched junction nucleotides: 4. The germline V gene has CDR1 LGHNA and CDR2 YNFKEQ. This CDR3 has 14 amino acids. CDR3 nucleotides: TGTGCCAGCAGCCAAGAGCTACTAGCGAACGAGCAGTACTTC. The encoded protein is CASSQELLANEQYF.

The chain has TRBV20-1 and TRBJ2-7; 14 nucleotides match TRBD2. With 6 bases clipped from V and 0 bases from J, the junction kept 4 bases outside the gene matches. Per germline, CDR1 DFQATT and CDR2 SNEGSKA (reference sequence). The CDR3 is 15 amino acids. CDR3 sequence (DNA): TGCAGTGCCAGTGGACTAGCGGGAGGCTCCTACGAGCAGTACTTC. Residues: CSASGLAGGSYEQYF.

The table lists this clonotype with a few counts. The CDR3, as DNA: TGTGCCAGCAGTTTTGGGGGTACTGGAAACACCATATATTTT. It yields the protein CASSFGGTGNTIYF. The V call is TRBV7-2, the J call TRBJ1-3; D may be TRBD1 (5 bases). CDR3 length: 14 residues. Germline V lookup: CDR1 SGHTA, CDR2 FQGNSA. Trimming shortened V by 6 bases and J by 2 bases, and 11 bases separated the two germline ends.

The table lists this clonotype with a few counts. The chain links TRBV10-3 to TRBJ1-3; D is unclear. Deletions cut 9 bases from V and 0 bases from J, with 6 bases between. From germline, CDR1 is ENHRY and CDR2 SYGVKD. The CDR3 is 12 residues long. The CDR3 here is CAIQSSGNTIYF. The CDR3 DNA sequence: TGTGCCATACAGAGCTCTGGAAACACCATATATTTT.

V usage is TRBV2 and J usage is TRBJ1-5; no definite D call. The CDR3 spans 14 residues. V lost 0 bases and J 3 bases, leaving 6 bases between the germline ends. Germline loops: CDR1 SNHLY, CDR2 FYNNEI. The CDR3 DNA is TGTGCCAGCAGTGAAGCGACCCTCAATCAGCCCCAGCATTTT. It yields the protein CASSEATLNQPQHF.

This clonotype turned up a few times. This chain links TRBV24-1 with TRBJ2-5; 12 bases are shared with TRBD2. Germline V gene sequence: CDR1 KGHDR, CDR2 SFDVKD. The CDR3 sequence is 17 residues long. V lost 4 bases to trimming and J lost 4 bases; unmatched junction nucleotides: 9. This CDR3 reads CATSDTRLAGAGETQYF. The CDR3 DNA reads TGTGCCACCAGTGACACAAGACTAGCGGGAGCGGGAGAGACCCAGTACTTC.

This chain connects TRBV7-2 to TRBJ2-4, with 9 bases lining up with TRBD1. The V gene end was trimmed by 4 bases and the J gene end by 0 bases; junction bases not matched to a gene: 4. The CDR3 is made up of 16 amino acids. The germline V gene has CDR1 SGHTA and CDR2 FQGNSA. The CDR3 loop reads CASSSDRGEAKNIQYF. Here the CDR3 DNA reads TGTGCCAGCAGCTCGGACAGGGGCGAAGCCAAAAACATTCAGTACTTC.

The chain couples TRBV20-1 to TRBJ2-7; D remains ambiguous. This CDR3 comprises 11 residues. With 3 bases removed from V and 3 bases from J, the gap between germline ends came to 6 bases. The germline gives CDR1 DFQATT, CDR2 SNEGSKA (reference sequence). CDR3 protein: CSASPNYEQYF. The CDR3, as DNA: TGCAGTGCTAGTCCAAACTACGAGCAGTACTTC.

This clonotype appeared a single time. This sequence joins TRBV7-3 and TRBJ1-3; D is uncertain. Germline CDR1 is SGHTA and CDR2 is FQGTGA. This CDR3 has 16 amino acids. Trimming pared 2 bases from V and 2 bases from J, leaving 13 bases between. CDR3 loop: CASSLDLLGTGNTIYF. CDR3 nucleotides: TGTGCCAGCAGCTTAGACCTACTAGGAACTGGAAACACCATATATTTT.

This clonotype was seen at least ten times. The CDR3 protein is CRGDRNTEAFF. CDR3 nucleotides: TGCAGGGGAGACCGGAACACTGAAGCTTTCTTT. This rearrangement joins TRBV20-1 to TRBJ1-1; D ambiguous. Germline CDR1 reads DFQATT; CDR2 reads SNEGSKA (reference sequence). The CDR3 runs 11 residues.

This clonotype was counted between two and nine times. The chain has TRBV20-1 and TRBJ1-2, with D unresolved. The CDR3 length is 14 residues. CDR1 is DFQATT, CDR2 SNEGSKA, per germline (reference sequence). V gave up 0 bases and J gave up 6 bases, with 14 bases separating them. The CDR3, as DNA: TGCAGTGCTAGAGACCCGATTGGATTAAATGGCTACACCTTC. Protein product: CSARDPIGLNGYTF.

This CDR3 reads CASSAGPGGYVTEKLFF. CDR3 DNA: TGTGCCAGCAGCGCGGGACCAGGGGGCTACGTCACTGAAAAACTGTTTTTT. The genes are TRBV9 and TRBJ1-4; 8 nucleotides line up with TRBD1. CDR1 and CDR2 from the germline V gene are SGDLS and YYNGEE. With 3 bases clipped from V and 7 bases from J, the junction kept 14 bases outside the gene matches. The CDR3 has 17 residues.